These 24 T cell receptor beta chains came from one sample sequenced in a study of cytomegalovirus exposure and HLA in healthy donors. With 60 Vbeta and 13 Jbeta primers, the PCR was carried out. The protocol was immunoSEQ multiplex PCR, while the TCRdb copy is restricted to in-frame clones and leaves out a portion. Altogether about 150,000 clones are present, about 85% being singletons, with the ten largest covering approximately 7.7%. The material sequenced was PBMCs. Receptors originate from a man aged 25-45 years in good health and CMV-seropositive.

The chain is built from TRBV25-1 and TRBJ2-2; 9 positions match TRBD1. Germline V lookup: CDR1 MGHDK, CDR2 SYGVNS. The V and J ends lost 2 bases and 0 bases, in that order; junction bases with no gene match: 1. The CDR3 length is 16 residues. The CDR3 nucleotides are TGTGCCAGCAGTGAAGACAGGGGGTCGAACACCGGGGAGCTGTTTTTT. Translating it yields CASSEDRGSNTGELFF.

The chain joins TRBV4-1 to TRBJ1-3, with 9 bases matching TRBD1. The CDR3 is 14 amino acids. CDR1 and CDR2 from the germline V gene are MGHRA and YSYEKL. Losses at the gene ends were 8 bases for V and 4 bases for J; bases not matched to a gene: 6. This CDR3 reads CASVGQGGGNTIYF. Here the CDR3 DNA reads TGCGCCAGCGTGGGACAGGGAGGCGGAAACACCATATATTTT.

The rearrangement joins TRBV6-5 to TRBJ2-2; 7 positions agree with TRBD2. Germline lookup yields CDR1 MNHEY and CDR2 SVGAGI. J lost 7 bases, V lost 7 bases, and 9 bases had no gene match. The CDR3 is 14 amino acids. The CDR3 region has the DNA TGTGCCAGCAACTTGGGAGGGCCGGGCGGGGAGCTGTTTTTT. Protein product: CASNLGGPGGELFF.

The gene calls are TRBV27 and TRBJ1-1; tentatively, D is TRBD1 (6 bases). The germline V gene encodes CDR1 MNHEY and CDR2 SMNVEV (reference sequence). The CDR3 length is 15 residues. Trimming took off 2 bases at V and 1 base at J, with 11 bases between the two ends. CDR3 loop: CASSLGAGANTEAFF. CDR3 in DNA: TGTGCCAGCAGTTTAGGTGCAGGGGCGAACACTGAAGCTTTCTTT.

DNA for the CDR3: TGTGCCAGCAGTGATCCAGCGGTAATCAATGAGCAGTTCTTC. This encodes CASSDPAVINEQFF. V gene TRBV6-1 combines with J gene TRBJ2-1; D may be TRBD2 (5 bases). Trimming left V 3 bases short and J 6 bases short, with 12 bases between. This CDR3 is built from 14 residues. Germline V gene sequence: CDR1 MNHNS, CDR2 SASEGT.

The chain combines TRBV6-6 with TRBJ2-1, with 13 bases identical to TRBD2. The CDR3 spans 16 residues. Germline V gene data show CDR1 as MNHNY and CDR2 as SVGAGI (reference sequence). The trim removed 0 bases at V and 10 bases at J, leaving 6 bases unmatched. This CDR3 is CASSYSRLAGGYEQFF. The CDR3 DNA reads TGTGCCAGCAGTTACTCGAGACTAGCGGGAGGATACGAGCAGTTCTTC.

This rearrangement joins TRBV28 to TRBJ2-7, with D tentatively TRBD1 (6 bases). Germline CDR1 and CDR2: MDHEN and SYDVKM. Trimming removed 2 bases at V and 5 bases at J, with 13 bases between. CDR3 length equals 14 residues. This CDR3 is CASSLDGQLHEQYF. CDR3 sequence (DNA): TGTGCCAGCAGTTTAGATGGACAGCTTCACGAGCAGTACTTC.

The chain joins TRBV5-8 to TRBJ2-7; 9 bases are shared with TRBD1. The ends lost 4 bases at V and 6 bases at J; junction bases unmatched: 2. The CDR3 length is 12 residues. CDR1 and CDR2 from the germline V gene are SGHTS and YDEGEE. The DNA of the CDR3 is TGTGCCAGCAGCCGACAGGGGGGCGAGCAGTACTTC. As protein: CASSRQGGEQYF. Full variable domain (remainder filled in from reference TRBV5-8 and TRBJ2-7): EAGVTQSPTHLIKTRGQQATLRCSPISGHTSVYWYQQALGLGLQFLLWYDEGEERNRGNFPPRFSGRQFPNYSSELNVNALELEDSALYLCASSRQGGEQYFGPGTRLTVT.

The chain is built from TRBV30 and TRBJ2-7; 7 bases line up with TRBD1. V was pared by 3 bases and J by 2 bases, with 7 bases of the junction left unmatched. The CDR3 has 14 residues. Germline CDR1 is GTSNPN and CDR2 is SVGIG (reference sequence). The CDR3 spells CAWSAGTATYEQYF. For the CDR3, the DNA is TGTGCCTGGAGCGCCGGGACAGCAACCTACGAGCAGTACTTC.

The CDR3 region is CASSVVGGQSYNEQFF. The CDR3 bases are TGTGCCAGCAGCGTAGTGGGAGGGCAATCCTACAATGAGCAGTTCTTC. The chain links TRBV9 to TRBJ2-1, with 7 nucleotides matching TRBD2. V shed 0 bases, J shed 1 base, and the junction held 4 bases outside the gene matches. The CDR3 spans 16 residues. Per germline, CDR1 SGDLS and CDR2 YYNGEE.

This chain uses TRBV4-3 with TRBJ1-5; D is ambiguous. The length of the CDR3 is 13 residues. The V end lost 1 base, the J end lost 11 bases, and 12 bases lay between the germline ends. Germline lookup yields CDR1 LGHNA and CDR2 YSLEER. The CDR3: CASSQGEGGSQHF. For the CDR3, the DNA is TGCGCCAGCAGCCAAGGAGAGGGAGGGTCCCAGCATTTT.

The V call is TRBV5-1, the J call TRBJ2-1; TRBD1 agrees at 9 bases. This CDR3 contains 15 residues. Germline CDR1 reads SGHRS; CDR2 reads YFSETQ. V lost 4 bases and J lost 6; bases outside the gene matches: 8. The CDR3 sequence is CASSVDRGNSNEQFF. CDR3 bases: TGCGCCAGCAGCGTGGACAGGGGTAATTCCAATGAGCAGTTCTTC.

The CDR3 protein is CASSATSPGGYTF. The CDR3, as DNA: TGTGCCAGCAGCGCGACTTCTCCGGGTGGCTACACCTTC. The gene calls are TRBV9 and TRBJ1-2; D remains unclear. Germline values: CDR1 SGDLS, CDR2 YYNGEE. CDR3 size: 13 residues. The V end lost 3 bases, the J end lost 7 bases, and 13 bases lay between the germline ends.

V gene TRBV7-9 combines with J gene TRBJ1-3; weak D call: TRBD1 (5 bases). The CDR3 runs to 15 residues. V dropped 5 bases and J dropped 2 bases, with 13 bases sitting between them. The germline CDR1 and CDR2 sequences are SEHNR and FQNEAQ (reference sequence). The CDR3 DNA follows: TGTGCCAGCAGCCTGCCGGGGGACCCTGGAAACACCATATATTTT. Protein product: CASSLPGDPGNTIYF.

The V gene is TRBV5-1, the J gene TRBJ1-1; 7 positions agree with TRBD1. The CDR3 covers 15 residues. Germline V gene data show CDR1 as SGHRS and CDR2 as YFSETQ. Trimming removed 4 bases from V and 1 base from J; junction bases left unmatched: 7. CDR3 amino acids: CASSIQTGSNTEAFF. In DNA, the CDR3 is TGCGCCAGCAGCATACAGACAGGGTCGAACACTGAAGCTTTCTTT. The full variable domain, rest sourced from reference TRBV5-1 and TRBJ1-1, is KAGVTQTPRYLIKTRGQQVTLSCSPISGHRSVSWYQQTPGQGLQFLFEYFSETQRNKGNFPGRFSGRQFSNSRSEMNVSTLELGDSALYLCASSIQTGSNTEAFFGQGTRLTVV.

The chain combines TRBV28 with TRBJ2-5, with 7 bases identical to TRBD1. Trimming took 5 bases from V and 5 from J; bases not matched to a gene: 5. CDR3 length: 13 amino acids. In germline, CDR1 is MDHEN, CDR2 SYDVKM. The CDR3 spells CASSKGARETQYF. The DNA of the CDR3 is TGTGCCAGCAGTAAGGGGGCGAGGGAGACCCAGTACTTC. The variable domain in full, with the rest retrieved from reference TRBV28 and TRBJ2-5, is DVKVTQSSRYLVKRTGEKVFLECVQDMDHENMFWYRQDPGLGLRLIYFSYDVKMKEKGDIPEGYSVSREKKERFSLILESASTNQTSMYLCASSKGARETQYFGPGTRLLVL.

The rearrangement joins TRBV4-2 to TRBJ2-3; TRBD2 agrees at 9 bases. CDR1 and CDR2 (germline): LGHNA, YNFKEQ. The CDR3 covers 18 residues. The junction had 11 bases not matched to a gene; V was cut back by 0 bases and J by 4 bases. CDR3 bases: TGTGCCAGCAGCCAAGACTGGGTTAGCGGGAGAAACGCAGATACGCAGTATTTT. It encodes CASSQDWVSGRNADTQYF.

V and J are TRBV27 and TRBJ1-5; a possible D gene is TRBD1 (6 bases). The germline V gene has CDR1 MNHEY and CDR2 SMNVEV (reference sequence). CDR3 size: 14 residues. V was cut by 6 bases and J by 3 bases, with 12 bases left in between. The CDR3 spells CASRAGQNNQPQHF. The CDR3 DNA is TGTGCCAGCAGGGCCGGACAGAACAATCAGCCCCAGCATTTT.

CDR3 DNA: TGTGCCAGCAGCGATGGCTCGGGGGGAATTAATGAGCAGTTCTTC. It translates to CASSDGSGGINEQFF. The chain recombines TRBV9 with TRBJ2-1; TRBD2 aligns across 7 bases. CDR3 size: 15 residues. The germline CDR1 and CDR2 sequences are SGDLS and YYNGEE. With 3 bases clipped from V and 7 bases from J, the junction kept 10 bases outside the gene matches.

The gene calls are TRBV5-1 and TRBJ2-1; TRBD2 matches 9 bases. The J segment lost 6 bases and the V segment lost 2 bases, leaving 6 bases of the junction unmatched. Germline assignment: CDR1 SGHRS and CDR2 YFSETQ. The CDR3 runs 15 residues. The CDR3 region is CASSFPSGIGNEQFF. The CDR3 coding sequence is TGCGCCAGCAGCTTCCCTAGCGGGATCGGCAATGAGCAGTTCTTC.

The chain links TRBV10-3 to TRBJ1-2, with TRBD1 as a possible D gene (5 bases). The V end lost 4 bases, the J end lost 6 bases, and 12 bases lay between the germline ends. Germline V gene data show CDR1 as ENHRY and CDR2 as SYGVKD. The CDR3 contains 13 residues. CDR3 residues: CAISGTGVDGYTF. The CDR3 region has the DNA TGTGCCATCAGTGGAACGGGGGTGGATGGCTACACCTTC.

This chain links TRBV5-1 with TRBJ2-7; TRBD1 matches at 9 bases. CDR1 and CDR2 from the germline V gene are SGHRS and YFSETQ. The V gene end was trimmed by 4 bases and the J gene end by 6 bases; junction bases not matched to a gene: 11. This CDR3 comprises 15 residues. For the CDR3, the DNA is TGCGCCAGCAGCCTGTCGGGGACAGGGTTCCTCGAGCAGTACTTC. Its translation: CASSLSGTGFLEQYF.

This rearrangement joins TRBV5-1 to TRBJ2-7; D perhaps matches TRBD1 (5 bases). The CDR3 length is 17 residues. V was cut by 0 bases and J by 0 bases, with 16 bases left in between. Germline CDR1 and CDR2: SGHRS and YFSETQ. CDR3 amino acids: CASSLASDILSSYEQYF. DNA of the CDR3: TGCGCCAGCAGCTTGGCCTCGGACATCCTCAGCTCCTACGAGCAGTACTTC.

The V call is TRBV7-9, the J call TRBJ1-1; D perhaps matches TRBD1 (6 bases). The CDR3 totals 15 residues. Germline V gene lookup returns CDR1 SEHNR and CDR2 FQNEAQ (reference sequence). V shed 1 base and J shed 1 base, with 10 bases lying between them. CDR3 region: CASSLVGTPNTEAFF. CDR3 in DNA: TGTGCCAGCAGCTTAGTGGGGACACCGAACACTGAAGCTTTCTTT.